The 23 T cell receptor beta chains listed next were all sequenced from one sample in a study of early stage breast cancer tumors. The assay was immunoSEQ multiplex PCR, and TCRdb's table has in-frame clones only and misses some. The data show about 63,000 clones, 70% to 80% seen once. The specimen was blood. The receptor source for this set is a person aged 25 to 40 with breast cancer.

The V gene is TRBV2, the J gene TRBJ1-2; D remains ambiguous. This CDR3 region has 15 residues. CDR1 and CDR2 (germline): SNHLY, FYNNEI. Trimming left V 7 bases short and J 4 bases short, with 19 bases between. The chain's CDR3 is CASTPQLSLTYGYTF. The CDR3, as DNA: TGTGCCAGCACTCCTCAACTCAGTCTGACCTATGGCTACACCTTC.

This chain links TRBV19 with TRBJ2-5, with 8 bases fitting TRBD2. The CDR3 is made up of 15 amino acids. In germline, CDR1 is LNHDA, CDR2 SQIVND (reference sequence). V was pared by 7 bases and J by 0 bases, with 7 bases of the junction left unmatched. The CDR3 DNA is TGTGCCAGTACTCGGTTTAGCGGGGACCAAGAGACCCAGTACTTC. Protein product: CASTRFSGDQETQYF.

V usage is TRBV4-3 and J usage is TRBJ1-1; tentatively, D is TRBD1 (5 bases). The CDR3 is 15 residues long. Trimming removed 3 bases from V and 4 bases from J, with 15 bases in between. Per the germline V gene, CDR1 is LGHNA and CDR2 is YSLEER. For the CDR3, the DNA is TGCGCCAGCAGCCAGAACAGGCTATCGGGCACTGAAGCTTTCTTT. The encoded protein is CASSQNRLSGTEAFF.

This chain links TRBV11-2 with TRBJ2-1, with a tentative D call TRBD2 (6 bases). V lost 0 bases, J lost 7 bases, and 13 bases lay in between. Germline V gene data show CDR1 as SGHAT and CDR2 as FQNNGV. This CDR3 comprises 15 residues. The CDR3 bases are TGTGCCAGCAGCTTAGAGGCCCACGGGAGAAATGAGCAGTTCTTC. It is translated as CASSLEAHGRNEQFF.

The rearrangement uses TRBV4-1 and TRBJ1-3; D unclear. Germline loops: CDR1 MGHRA, CDR2 YSYEKL. The CDR3 length is 14 residues. V lost 1 base, J lost 0 bases, and 4 bases lay in between. The CDR3: CASSQAHSGNTIYF. The CDR3 DNA reads TGCGCCAGCAGCCAAGCCCACTCTGGAAACACCATATATTTT.

The gene calls are TRBV4-1 and TRBJ2-3; D gene uncertain. V shed 1 base and J shed 2 bases, with 13 bases lying between them. The CDR3 runs 16 residues. CDR1 MGHRA and CDR2 YSYEKL come from the germline V gene. Here the CDR3 DNA reads TGCGCCAGCAGCCAAGCCCAGCGAGGTCACACAGATACGCAGTATTTT. Its protein product is CASSQAQRGHTDTQYF.

V gene TRBV11-2 combines with J gene TRBJ2-3, with D tentatively TRBD1 or TRBD2 (5 bases each). The V end lost 3 bases, the J end lost 10 bases, and 17 bases lay between the germline ends. The CDR3 is 14 amino acids. CDR1 SGHAT and CDR2 FQNNGV come from the germline V gene. The CDR3 is CASSFEPGRGPQYF. DNA for the CDR3: TGTGCCAGCAGCTTTGAACCAGGTCGGGGCCCGCAGTATTTT.

This chain connects TRBV27 to TRBJ1-5; 11 bases line up with TRBD1. This CDR3 region has 17 residues. Germline V gene lookup returns CDR1 MNHEY and CDR2 SMNVEV (reference sequence). The junction had 4 bases not matched to a gene; V was cut back by 3 bases and J by 0 bases. CDR3 nucleotides: TGTGCCAGCAGTTTCGGGACAGGGGGTTATAGCAATCAGCCCCAGCATTTT. Translated, it gives CASSFGTGGYSNQPQHF.

This clone came up once. The V gene is TRBV5-4, the J gene TRBJ1-1, with D maybe TRBD1 (5 bases). The length of the CDR3 is 15 residues. Trimming took 4 bases from V and 2 from J, leaving 15 bases between them. The germline V gene encodes CDR1 SGHNT and CDR2 YYREEE (reference sequence). CDR3 sequence: CASSPGPGGNTEAFF. The DNA of the CDR3 is TGTGCCAGCAGCCCCGGGCCCGGGGGAAACACTGAAGCTTTCTTT.

This chain uses TRBV10-3 with TRBJ2-7, with TRBD2 matching 9 bases. In germline, CDR1 is ENHRY, CDR2 SYGVKD. CDR3 length equals 14 residues. The ends lost 5 bases at V and 2 bases at J; junction bases unmatched: 4. The CDR3 nucleotides are TGTGCCATCAGTTCTAGCGGGACCCCCTACGAGCAGTACTTC. Its translation: CAISSSGTPYEQYF.

This clone was seen only a few times. The gene calls are TRBV30 and TRBJ2-5, with TRBD2 as a possible D gene (6 bases). V dropped 0 bases and J dropped 5 bases, with 13 bases sitting between them. CDR3 length: 14 amino acids. Germline CDR1 reads GTSNPN; CDR2 reads SVGIG (reference sequence). The CDR3 loop is CAWSVEASEETQYF. The CDR3 DNA reads TGTGCCTGGAGTGTAGAAGCTAGCGAGGAGACCCAGTACTTC.

The chain employs TRBV10-2 and TRBJ2-6; D is possibly TRBD2 (7 bases). Deletions cut 6 bases from V and 0 bases from J, with 12 bases between. This CDR3 is 16 amino acids long. Germline lookup yields CDR1 WSHSY and CDR2 SAAADI. This CDR3 reads CASRRGGDSGANVLTF. The CDR3 nucleotides read TGCGCCAGCAGGAGGGGGGGGGACTCTGGGGCCAACGTCCTGACTTTC.

This clone appeared once. The chain's CDR3 is CSVDSWVLADTQYF. In nucleotides, the CDR3 is TGCAGCGTTGATTCGTGGGTTCTCGCAGATACGCAGTATTTT. The chain carries TRBV29-1 and TRBJ2-3; no clear D gene. Trimming cost V 3 bases and J 4 bases, with 14 bases left between them. The germline CDR1 and CDR2 sequences are SQVTM and ANQGSEA. This CDR3 region has 14 residues.

About this clone itself: Its ends do not fully match the called genes, so a read error is possible. Here the CDR3 reads CASSLELLAGAETQYF. CDR3 bases: TGTGCTAGCAGCTTAGAATTACTAGCGGGAGCAGAGACCCAGTACTTC. The chain joins TRBV7-7 to TRBJ2-5; 11 bases align to TRBD2. Germline CDR1 SSHAT, CDR2 FNYEAQ (reference sequence). This CDR3 is 16 amino acids long. Full variable domain (outside the CDR3, taken from reference TRBV7-7 and TRBJ2-5): GAGVSQSPRYKVTKRGQDVTLRCDPISSHATLYWYQQALGQGPEFLTYFNYEAQPDKSGLPSDRFSAERPEGSISTLTIQRTEQRDSAMYRCASSLELLAGAETQYFGPGTRLLVL.

This chain connects TRBV27 to TRBJ1-5, with D uncertain. The V gene's germline CDR1 is MNHEY and CDR2 SMNVEV (reference sequence). The V end was cut by 3 bases, the J end by 6 bases, with 9 bases between. The CDR3 is 13 residues long. CDR3 sequence (DNA): TGTGCCAGCAGTTTTGAGGGCCGTCAGCCCCAGCATTTT. Translating gives CASSFEGRQPQHF.

This clone was counted only a few times. This chain uses TRBV19 with TRBJ2-4; tentatively, D is TRBD2 (6 bases). V was shortened by 6 bases and J by 1 base, with 19 bases between the two germline ends. CDR1 LNHDA and CDR2 SQIVND come from the germline V gene (reference sequence). The CDR3 length is 17 residues. The CDR3: CASSHLLGGEAKNIQYF. The CDR3 DNA is TGTGCCAGTAGCCACCTCTTGGGCGGGGAGGCCAAAAACATTCAGTACTTC.

The DNA of the CDR3 is TGTGCCAGTAGTATAGGTGGGGGGACCGACGAGCAGTACTTC. This sequence encodes CASSIGGGTDEQYF. V is TRBV19 and J is TRBJ2-7; tentative D call: TRBD2 (6 bases). CDR1 and CDR2 from the germline V gene are LNHDA and SQIVND (reference sequence). V gave up 1 base and J gave up 5 bases, with 12 bases separating them. This CDR3 has 14 amino acids.

V is TRBV5-1 and J is TRBJ2-7; D might be TRBD2 (6 bases). Germline V gene data show CDR1 as SGHRS and CDR2 as YFSETQ. The CDR3 consists of 15 residues. Trimming removed 4 bases from V and 3 bases from J, with 17 bases in between. CDR3: CASSPSSADYYEQYF. The CDR3 DNA is TGCGCCAGCAGCCCATCTAGCGCAGATTACTACGAGCAGTACTTC. Complete variable domain (other parts from reference TRBV5-1 and TRBJ2-7): KAGVTQTPRYLIKTRGQQVTLSCSPISGHRSVSWYQQTPGQGLQFLFEYFSETQRNKGNFPGRFSGRQFSNSRSEMNVSTLELGDSALYLCASSPSSADYYEQYFGPGTRLTVT.

Only one count was recorded for this clone. CDR3 loop: CASSSRSRRGAAEQFF. CDR3 nucleotides: TGTGCCAGCAGCTCCCGATCCAGGAGAGGGGCGGCTGAGCAGTTCTTC. V usage is TRBV11-3 and J usage is TRBJ2-1, with D perhaps TRBD1 or TRBD2 (5 bases each). CDR1 is SGHNT, CDR2 YENEEA, per germline. The CDR3 contains 16 residues. Trimming stripped 4 bases from V and 9 bases from J, with 22 bases between.

This chain uses TRBV6-1 with TRBJ2-2; perhaps D is TRBD1 or TRBD2 (7 bases each). Germline values: CDR1 MNHNS, CDR2 SASEGT. Trimming stripped 10 bases from V and 5 bases from J, with 20 bases between. This CDR3 is 15 amino acids long. This chain's CDR3 is CAILAPGGGTGELFF. CDR3 nucleotides: TGTGCCATCCTGGCGCCAGGGGGAGGGACCGGGGAGCTGTTTTTT.

The chain is built from TRBV10-3 and TRBJ2-7; D gene uncertain. Germline assignment: CDR1 ENHRY and CDR2 SYGVKD. Trimming cost V 3 bases and J 2 bases, with 8 bases left between them. CDR3 size: 13 residues. CDR3 DNA: TGTGCCATCAGTGACAGAGGTACCTACGAGCAGTACTTC. It yields the protein CAISDRGTYEQYF.

The genes are TRBV6-1 and TRBJ1-2; a weak D match, TRBD1 (5 bases). The CDR3 length is 13 residues. Trimming shortened V by 6 bases and J by 4 bases, and 12 bases separated the two germline ends. CDR1 and CDR2 from the germline V gene are MNHNS and SASEGT. CDR3 nucleotide sequence: TGTGCCAGCAGACCCGGGACGGGCTATGGCTACACCTTC. The encoded protein is CASRPGTGYGYTF.

The chain joins TRBV18 to TRBJ1-4; 10 bases line up with TRBD1. V lost 2 bases to trimming and J lost 12 bases; unmatched junction nucleotides: 12. Germline V lookup: CDR1 KGHSH, CDR2 LQKENI. The CDR3 totals 16 residues. For the CDR3, the DNA is TGTGCCAGCTCACCAAATTCAATGGGACAGGGGACGGAACTGTTTTTT. Its translation: CASSPNSMGQGTELFF.